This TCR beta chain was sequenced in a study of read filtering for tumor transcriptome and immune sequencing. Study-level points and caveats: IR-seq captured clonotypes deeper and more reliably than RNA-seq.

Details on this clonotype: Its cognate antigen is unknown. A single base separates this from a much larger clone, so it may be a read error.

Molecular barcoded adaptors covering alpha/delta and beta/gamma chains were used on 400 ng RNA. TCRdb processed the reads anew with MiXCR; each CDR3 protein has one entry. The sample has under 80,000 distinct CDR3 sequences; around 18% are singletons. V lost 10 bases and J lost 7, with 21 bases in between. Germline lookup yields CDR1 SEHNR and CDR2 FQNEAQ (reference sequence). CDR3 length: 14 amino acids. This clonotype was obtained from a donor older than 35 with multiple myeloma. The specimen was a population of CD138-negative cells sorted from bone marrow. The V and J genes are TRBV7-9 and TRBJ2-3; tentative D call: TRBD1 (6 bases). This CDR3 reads CATPDGVGTNTQYF. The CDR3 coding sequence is TGTGCCACCCCCGACGGGGTGGGGACAAATACGCAGTATTTT.